This T cell receptor (beta chain) was identified in a study of identical twins. Overall study results and limits: Insertions were fewer in abundant cord blood beta clonotypes, whereas memory repertoires showed none of this pattern. The same donors were not followed; conclusions instead depended on cross-sectional statistical analysis.

TCRdb reprocessed the 5' RACE reads via MiXCR and lists one record per CDR3 protein. The sample lists roughly 350,000 distinct CDR3 sequences; about 12% were seen once. Trimming cost V 7 bases and J 0 bases; bases outside gene matches: 7. Germline V CDR1 and CDR2: WSHSY, SAAADI. The CDR3 runs 15 residues. Everyone who gave samples was a healthy Caucasian. This clonotype was detected many times. Its antigen remains unidentified. The sample was also reused in another study, on yellow fever vaccine responses in identical twins. That publication notes: Twin vaccine T cell responses reportedly seemed partly convergent, partly personalized.

The TCR comes from a woman aged 18-35 years in good health. The J gene is TRBJ2-3, the V gene TRBV10-2, with 7 bases matching TRBD2. The sequenced material came from CD8+ T cells sorted from blood. The CDR3 coding sequence is TGCGCCAGCAATATAGCGGGTACTAGCACAGATACGCAGTATTTT. This codes for CASNIAGTSTDTQYF.